This TCR beta chain was captured by sequencing in a study of shared clonotypes between healthy human individuals. Whole-study results and caveats: Shared clonotypes across all four donors exceeded non-shared ones in generation probability.

Of note for this clone: Its antigen is still unknown.

Trimming removed 2 bases at V and 6 bases at J, with 10 bases between. The germline V gene encodes CDR1 WSHSY and CDR2 SAAADI. This CDR3 has 14 residues. Repertoires were generated with immunoSEQ multiplex PCR, while TCRdb's copy carries only in-frame clones and drops some. The sample includes roughly 380,000 clones, about 96% of them seen just once. The chain couples TRBV10-2 to TRBJ2-2, with D possibly TRBD2 on 6 matching bases. This sequence originates from a man aged 30 to 45 in good health. The sequencing input was memory CD8+ T cells sorted from blood. As for subset: CD45RO+ cells pooled with CCR7-negative TemRA cells. CDR3 residues: CASSEGDWAGELFF. In nucleotides, the CDR3 is TGCGCCAGCAGTGAGGGGGACTGGGCCGGGGAGCTGTTTTTT.